This passage covers 19 T cell receptor beta chains from one sample sequenced in a study of radiotherapy plus CTLA-4 blockade in lung cancer. Sequencing used immunoSEQ multiplex PCR; TCRdb keeps in-frame clones, though not all of them. This table has about 56,000 clones, over 75% appearing once. The sequencing used peripheral blood, collected from a patient treated with radiotherapy plus ipilimumab. These receptors originate from a human donor with non-small cell lung cancer who had a complete response to radiotherapy plus ipilimumab.

J is TRBJ1-2 and V is TRBV7-2; D is unclear. The V end was cut by 3 bases, the J end by 10 bases, with 15 bases between. Germline V gene sequence: CDR1 SGHTA, CDR2 FQGNSA. The CDR3 extends over 13 amino acids. In nucleotides, the CDR3 is TGTGCCAGCAGCTTCCCGGGCCGGGGTTACTACACCTTC. It codes for CASSFPGRGYYTF.

Comments on this clone: The same CDR3 also results from other DNA sequences found in this sample. The rearrangement uses TRBV6-4 and TRBJ2-2; D remains ambiguous. This CDR3 has 14 residues. V shed 4 bases and J shed 5 bases, with 11 bases lying between them. Germline-derived CDR1 and CDR2 are MRHNA and SNTAGT. CDR3 loop: CASSASPGTGELFF. The CDR3 nucleotides are TGTGCCAGCAGTGCCTCACCAGGTACCGGGGAGCTGTTTTTT.

The chain uses TRBV15 and TRBJ2-1, with 10 bases lining up with TRBD2. V dropped 3 bases and J dropped 9; count of bases not matched to a gene: 11. The CDR3 has 16 amino acids. Germline lookup yields CDR1 LNHNV and CDR2 YYDKDF (reference sequence). This chain's CDR3 is CATSREGLAIEGEQFF. The CDR3 DNA follows: TGTGCCACCAGCAGGGAGGGACTAGCGATTGAGGGTGAGCAGTTCTTC.

This clone was picked up one time. This chain links TRBV27 with TRBJ1-1, with D unresolved. The V gene's germline CDR1 is MNHEY and CDR2 SMNVEV (reference sequence). The CDR3 is made up of 15 amino acids. V shed 0 bases and J shed 1 base, with 9 bases lying between them. CDR3 sequence reads: CASSLSRVPNTEAFF. The CDR3 nucleotides are TGTGCCAGCAGTTTATCCCGGGTCCCGAACACTGAAGCTTTCTTT.

This clone was observed once. The J gene is TRBJ2-1, the V gene TRBV18; 7 nucleotides agree with TRBD1. The V gene end was trimmed by 2 bases and the J gene end by 7 bases; junction bases not matched to a gene: 8. Germline values: CDR1 KGHSH, CDR2 LQKENI. This CDR3 contains 15 residues. This chain's CDR3 is CASSPARTGLNEQFF. DNA for the CDR3: TGTGCCAGCTCACCAGCCCGGACAGGTCTGAATGAGCAGTTCTTC. Full variable domain (missing parts from reference TRBV18 and TRBJ2-1): NAGVMQNPRHLVRRRGQEARLRCSPMKGHSHVYWYRQLPEEGLKFMVYLQKENIIDESGMPKERFSAEFPKEGPSILRIQQVVRGDSAAYFCASSPARTGLNEQFFGPGTRLTVL.

The chain has TRBV30 and TRBJ1-5, with D possibly being TRBD1 (5 bases). V shed 5 bases and J shed 2 bases, with 22 bases lying between them. Per the germline V gene, CDR1 is GTSNPN and CDR2 is SVGIG (reference sequence). The CDR3 sequence is 17 residues long. CDR3 residues: CAWARGRGIYGNQPQHF. The DNA of the CDR3 is TGTGCCTGGGCCCGAGGGAGGGGAATATATGGCAATCAGCCCCAGCATTTT.

This clone has just one count. This sequence joins TRBV7-6 and TRBJ1-4, with 10 bases lining up with TRBD1. CDR3 length: 15 amino acids. Losses at the gene ends were 5 bases for V and 5 bases for J; bases not matched to a gene: 5. CDR1 is SGHVS, CDR2 FNYEAQ, per germline. CDR3 residues: CASSVGTGANEKLFF. CDR3 bases: TGTGCCAGCAGCGTAGGGACAGGGGCAAATGAAAAACTGTTTTTT.

A word on this clone: The sample contains more than one DNA sequence encoding this CDR3. This sequence joins TRBV27 and TRBJ1-5; D might be TRBD1 (5 bases). Trimming took off 1 base at V and 3 bases at J, with 7 bases between the two ends. The CDR3 sequence is 14 residues long. Germline V lookup: CDR1 MNHEY, CDR2 SMNVEV (reference sequence). The chain's CDR3 is CASSLWGANQPQHF. The CDR3, as DNA: TGTGCCAGCAGTTTATGGGGCGCCAATCAGCCCCAGCATTTT.

V gene TRBV30 combines with J gene TRBJ2-1, with 11 positions matching TRBD2. CDR3 length: 14 amino acids. Germline V gene lookup returns CDR1 GTSNPN and CDR2 SVGIG (reference sequence). The V segment lost 2 bases and the J segment 11 bases; nucleotides outside the gene matches: 8. CDR3: CAWSSGTSGDKQFF. CDR3 bases: TGTGCCTGGAGTTCGGGGACTAGCGGAGATAAGCAGTTCTTC.

The chain combines TRBV5-1 with TRBJ2-1, with TRBD1 matching over 9 bases. Germline V lookup: CDR1 SGHRS, CDR2 YFSETQ. The CDR3 extends over 14 amino acids. With V trimmed by 4 bases and J by 8 bases, 7 bases remained unmatched. The CDR3, as DNA: TGCGCCAGCAGCCATTATACAGGGGGCCATGAGCAGTTCTTC. This sequence encodes CASSHYTGGHEQFF.

This chain joins TRBV7-2 and TRBJ1-2; 7 nucleotides agree with TRBD1. CDR3 length: 15 amino acids. The V gene end was trimmed by 5 bases and the J gene end by 2 bases; junction bases not matched to a gene: 8. CDR1 and CDR2 from the germline V gene are SGHTA and FQGNSA. In DNA, the CDR3 is TGTGCCAGCAGCCCGCAGAGAGGGGGCAACTATGGCTACACCTTC. This encodes CASSPQRGGNYGYTF.

This sequence joins TRBV7-2 and TRBJ1-2; no clear D gene. Germline CDR1 reads SGHTA; CDR2 reads FQGNSA. V lost 0 bases and J lost 10, with 9 bases in between. The CDR3 runs 12 residues. The CDR3 coding sequence is TGTGCCAGCAGCTTAGCAAGGGAGCCCTACACCTTC. Encoded protein: CASSLAREPYTF.

The chain recombines TRBV5-1 with TRBJ2-3, with TRBD2 matching 12 bases. The CDR3 runs 16 residues. Per germline, CDR1 SGHRS and CDR2 YFSETQ. Trimming took 7 bases from V and 3 from J; bases not matched to a gene: 9. The CDR3 DNA follows: TGCGCCAGCTCCCCAAACCTAGCGGGAGGGACAGATACGCAGTATTTT. It encodes CASSPNLAGGTDTQYF.

The V call is TRBV19, the J call TRBJ1-5; 8 nucleotides agree with TRBD1. The germline V gene encodes CDR1 LNHDA and CDR2 SQIVND (reference sequence). Trimming took 3 bases from V and 3 from J; bases not matched to a gene: 4. The CDR3 spans 15 residues. CDR3 sequence (DNA): TGTGCCAGTAGTATGGAGGACAGGGTCAATCAGCCCCAGCATTTT. Protein sequence: CASSMEDRVNQPQHF.

This chain connects TRBV11-2 to TRBJ1-1; D remains unclear. The CDR3 is made up of 12 amino acids. Germline V gene data show CDR1 as SGHAT and CDR2 as FQNNGV. V was clipped by 0 bases and J by 9 bases, with 8 bases between them. In DNA form, the CDR3 reads TGTGCCAGCAGCTTAGATCAGGTAAAAGCTTTCTTT. Translated: CASSLDQVKAFF.

The CDR3 here is CAWGHERGNQPQHF. The DNA of the CDR3 is TGTGCCTGGGGACATGAGCGAGGCAATCAGCCCCAGCATTTT. The chain has TRBV30 and TRBJ1-5, with a possible D match to TRBD1 (5 bases). The V end lost 5 bases, the J end lost 2 bases, and 13 bases lay between the germline ends. The CDR3 covers 14 residues. Germline CDR1 reads GTSNPN; CDR2 reads SVGIG (reference sequence).

J is TRBJ1-1 and V is TRBV29-1; 12 positions match TRBD1. Trimming at V came to 5 bases and at J to 3 bases, leaving 4 bases not matched to a gene. The CDR3 covers 14 residues. The germline CDR1 and CDR2 sequences are SQVTM and ANQGSEA. The CDR3 nucleotides read TGCAGCGTTATGGGACAGGGGGCGGACACTGAAGCTTTCTTT. It encodes CSVMGQGADTEAFF.

The rearrangement joins TRBV10-2 to TRBJ2-7; D not certain. The CDR3 is made up of 12 amino acids. Deletions cut 8 bases from V and 1 base from J, with 9 bases between. Germline assignment: CDR1 WSHSY and CDR2 SAAADI. The CDR3 reads CASGQISYEQYF. DNA for the CDR3: TGCGCCAGCGGCCAGATTTCCTACGAGCAGTACTTC.

This clone has just a few counts. The chain recombines TRBV7-9 with TRBJ2-1; TRBD2 agrees at 10 bases. Per the germline V gene, CDR1 is SEHNR and CDR2 is FQNEAQ (reference sequence). Trimming took 1 base from V and 6 from J; bases not matched to a gene: 6. The CDR3 runs to 16 residues. In DNA, the CDR3 is TGTGCCAGCAGCTTAGTCGGGACTAGCGCCATCAATGAGCAGTTCTTC. The encoded protein is CASSLVGTSAINEQFF.